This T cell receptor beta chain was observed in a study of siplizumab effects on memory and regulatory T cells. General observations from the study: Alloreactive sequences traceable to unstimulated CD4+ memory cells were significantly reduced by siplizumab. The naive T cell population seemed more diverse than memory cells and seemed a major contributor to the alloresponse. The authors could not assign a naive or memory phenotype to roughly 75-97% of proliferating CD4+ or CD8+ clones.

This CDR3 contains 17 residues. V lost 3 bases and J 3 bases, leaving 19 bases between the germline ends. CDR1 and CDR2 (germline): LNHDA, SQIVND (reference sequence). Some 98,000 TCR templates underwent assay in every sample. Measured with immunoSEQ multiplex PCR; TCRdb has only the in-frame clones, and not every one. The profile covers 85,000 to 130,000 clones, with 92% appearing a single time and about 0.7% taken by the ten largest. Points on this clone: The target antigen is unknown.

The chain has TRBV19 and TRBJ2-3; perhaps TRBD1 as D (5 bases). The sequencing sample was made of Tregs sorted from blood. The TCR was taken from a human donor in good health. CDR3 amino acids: CASSINRSPLRTDTQYF. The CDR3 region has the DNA TGTGCCAGTAGTATCAACAGGTCACCTTTACGGACAGATACGCAGTATTTT.